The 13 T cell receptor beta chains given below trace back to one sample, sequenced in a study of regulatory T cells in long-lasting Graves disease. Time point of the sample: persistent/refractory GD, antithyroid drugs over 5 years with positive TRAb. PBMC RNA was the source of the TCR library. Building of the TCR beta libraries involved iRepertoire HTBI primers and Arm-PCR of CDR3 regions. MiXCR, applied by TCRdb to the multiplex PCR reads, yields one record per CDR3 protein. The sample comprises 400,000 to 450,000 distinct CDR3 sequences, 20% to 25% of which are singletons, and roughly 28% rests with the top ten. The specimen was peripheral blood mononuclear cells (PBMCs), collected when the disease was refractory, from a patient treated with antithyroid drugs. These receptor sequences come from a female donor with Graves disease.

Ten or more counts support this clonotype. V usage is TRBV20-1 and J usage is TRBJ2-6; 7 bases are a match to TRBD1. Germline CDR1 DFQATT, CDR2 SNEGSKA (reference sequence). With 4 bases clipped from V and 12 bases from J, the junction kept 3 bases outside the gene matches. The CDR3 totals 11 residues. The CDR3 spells CSAMTGSVLTF. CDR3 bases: TGCAGTGCTATGACAGGGAGCGTCCTGACTTTC.

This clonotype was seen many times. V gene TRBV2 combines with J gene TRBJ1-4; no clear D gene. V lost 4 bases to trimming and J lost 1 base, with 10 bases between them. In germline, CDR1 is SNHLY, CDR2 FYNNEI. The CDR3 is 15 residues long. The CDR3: CASSGALGTNEKLFF. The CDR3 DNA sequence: TGTGCCAGCAGTGGGGCCTTAGGAACTAATGAAAAACTGTTTTTT.

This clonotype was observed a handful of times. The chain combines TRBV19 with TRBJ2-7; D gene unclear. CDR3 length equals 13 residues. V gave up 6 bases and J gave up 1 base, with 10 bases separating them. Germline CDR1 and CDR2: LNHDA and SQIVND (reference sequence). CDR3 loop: CASRFADSYEQYF. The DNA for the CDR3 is TGTGCCAGTAGGTTCGCTGATTCCTACGAGCAGTACTTC.

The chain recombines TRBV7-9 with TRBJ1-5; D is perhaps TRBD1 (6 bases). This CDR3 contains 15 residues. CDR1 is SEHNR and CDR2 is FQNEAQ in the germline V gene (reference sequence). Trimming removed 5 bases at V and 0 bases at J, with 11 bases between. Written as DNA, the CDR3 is TGTGCCAGCAGCCCCTCGGACAGTAGCAATCAGCCCCAGCATTTT. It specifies CASSPSDSSNQPQHF.

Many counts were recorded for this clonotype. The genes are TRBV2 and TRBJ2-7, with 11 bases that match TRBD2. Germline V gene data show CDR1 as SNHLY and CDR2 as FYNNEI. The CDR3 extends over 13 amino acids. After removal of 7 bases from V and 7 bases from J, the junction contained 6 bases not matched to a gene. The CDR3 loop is CASNSGRAGEQYF. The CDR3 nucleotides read TGTGCCAGCAATAGCGGGAGGGCCGGGGAGCAGTACTTC.

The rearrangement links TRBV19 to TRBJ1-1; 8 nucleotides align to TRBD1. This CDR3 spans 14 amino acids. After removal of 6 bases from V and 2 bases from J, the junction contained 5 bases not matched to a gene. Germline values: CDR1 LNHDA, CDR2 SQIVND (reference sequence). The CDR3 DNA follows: TGTGCCAGTAGGGACAGGGCGTCAAACACTGAAGCTTTCTTT. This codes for CASRDRASNTEAFF.

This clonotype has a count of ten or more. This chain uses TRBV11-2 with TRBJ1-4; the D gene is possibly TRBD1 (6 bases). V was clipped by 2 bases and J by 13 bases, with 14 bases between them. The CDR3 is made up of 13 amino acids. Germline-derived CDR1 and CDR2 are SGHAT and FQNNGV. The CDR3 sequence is CASSLNRASGLFF. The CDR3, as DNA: TGTGCCAGCAGCTTAAACAGGGCCTCAGGACTGTTTTTT.

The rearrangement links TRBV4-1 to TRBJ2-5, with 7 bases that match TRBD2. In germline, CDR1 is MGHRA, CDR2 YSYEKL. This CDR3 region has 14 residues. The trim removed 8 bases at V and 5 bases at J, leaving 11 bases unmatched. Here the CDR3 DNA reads TGCGCCAGCGCCCCAGGGCGGGAGAGGGAGACCCAGTACTTC. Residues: CASAPGRERETQYF.

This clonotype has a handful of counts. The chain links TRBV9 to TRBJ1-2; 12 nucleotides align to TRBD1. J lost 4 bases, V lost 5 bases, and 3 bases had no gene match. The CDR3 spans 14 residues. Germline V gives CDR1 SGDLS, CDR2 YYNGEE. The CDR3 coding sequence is TGTGCCAGCAGGGGGACAGGGGGCTTCTATGGCTACACCTTC. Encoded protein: CASRGTGGFYGYTF.

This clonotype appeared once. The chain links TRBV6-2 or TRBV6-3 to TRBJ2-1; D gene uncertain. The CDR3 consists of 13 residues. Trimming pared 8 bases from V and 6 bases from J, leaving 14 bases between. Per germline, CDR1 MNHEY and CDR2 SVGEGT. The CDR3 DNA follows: TGTGCCAGCCCTCCTCCCAACGGCAATGAGCAGTTCTTC. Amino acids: CASPPPNGNEQFF.

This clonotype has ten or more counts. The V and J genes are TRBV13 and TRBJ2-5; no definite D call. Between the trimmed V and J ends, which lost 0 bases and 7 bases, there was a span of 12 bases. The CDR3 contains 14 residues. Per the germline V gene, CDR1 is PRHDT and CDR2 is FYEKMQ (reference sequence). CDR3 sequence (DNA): TGTGCCAGCAGCTTAGGAGACCCAGAGGCGACCCAGTACTTC. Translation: CASSLGDPEATQYF.

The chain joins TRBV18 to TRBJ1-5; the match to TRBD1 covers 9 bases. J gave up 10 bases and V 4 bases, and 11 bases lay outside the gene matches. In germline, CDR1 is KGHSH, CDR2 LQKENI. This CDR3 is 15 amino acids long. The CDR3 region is CASSLGQGVGYPQHF. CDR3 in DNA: TGTGCCAGCTCACTGGGACAGGGTGTTGGGTATCCCCAGCATTTT.

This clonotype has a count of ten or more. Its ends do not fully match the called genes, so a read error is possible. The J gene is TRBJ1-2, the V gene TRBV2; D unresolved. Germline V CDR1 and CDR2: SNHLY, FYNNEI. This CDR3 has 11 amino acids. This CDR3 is CASSEAEERHF. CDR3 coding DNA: TGTGCCAGCAGTGAAGCAGAGGAAAGGCACTTC.